This T cell receptor (beta chain) was profiled in a study of molecular identifiers for immune sequencing clone quantification. This clonotype was counted ten times or more. TCRdb itself ran the PCR reads through MiXCR, one entry per CDR3 protein. The repertoire holds more than 85,000 distinct CDR3 sequences, with 30% to 45% as singletons. Source material: naive CD8+ T cells from blood, with Jurkat cell RNA spiked in. Subset: FACS-sorted CD8+CD4-CCR7+CD45RA+ naive T cells. This sequence was found in a human donor in good health. Some libraries in this study had Jurkat cell RNA spiked in.

This CDR3 reads CASSFDPGGTEAFF. In DNA form, the CDR3 reads TGTGCCAGCAGCTTCGACCCAGGGGGCACTGAAGCTTTCTTT. The chain recombines TRBV7-6 with TRBJ1-1, with TRBD1 identical over 7 bases. Trimming took 3 bases from V and 4 from J; bases not matched to a gene: 5. Per the germline V gene, CDR1 is SGHVS and CDR2 is FNYEAQ. This CDR3 is 14 amino acids long.